This is a list of T cell receptor beta chains from one sample in a study of vaccination effects on CD4 cells after COVID-19. Which antigens these TCRs recognize remains unknown. TCRdb's table, derived via immunoSEQ multiplex PCR, lists solely in-frame clones and lacks some. The data show 15,000 to 20,000 clones, 60% to 85% seen once. The material was CD4+ T cells from PBMCs cultured with HCoV-NL63 spike peptides, obtained after COVID-19 vaccination. The receptors here all came from a human donor who received a COVID-19 vaccine. Both conserved end residues are part of each CDR3. Each record gives: V gene, D gene, J gene, clone size, CDR3 protein, CDR3 DNA. The D gene is left open where the match is weak. Expanded clones get a size class; other rows say once, few or many, or leave the size out.

v_gene: TRBV6-2/TRBV6-3
d_gene: NA
j_gene: TRBJ2-3
abundance: NA
CDR3aa: CASSYSGPRGTDTQYF
CDR3nt: TGTGCCAGCAGTTACTCCGGCCCCAGGGGTACAGATACGCAGTATTTT

v_gene: TRBV28
d_gene: TRBD1
j_gene: TRBJ1-1
abundance: few
CDR3aa: CASSRDRWAFF
CDR3nt: TGTGCCAGCAGCCGGGACAGGTGGGCTTTCTTT

v_gene: TRBV6-5
d_gene: NA
j_gene: TRBJ1-3
abundance: few
CDR3aa: CASSYAEGGNTIYF
CDR3nt: TGTGCCAGCAGTTACGCCGAGGGGGGAAACACCATATATTTT

v_gene: TRBV18
d_gene: NA
j_gene: TRBJ1-5
abundance: few
CDR3aa: CASSPPSRSSNQPQHF
CDR3nt: TGTGCCAGCTCACCACCGTCCCGCTCTAGCAATCAGCCCCAGCATTTT

v_gene: TRBV11-2
d_gene: NA
j_gene: TRBJ2-1
abundance: NA
CDR3aa: CASSSGVGEQFF
CDR3nt: TGTGCCAGCAGCTCCGGGGTAGGTGAGCAGTTCTTC

v_gene: TRBV5-4
d_gene: TRBD2
j_gene: TRBJ2-1
abundance: NA
CDR3aa: CATRRGANEQFF
CDR3nt: TGTGCCACCCGGCGGGGGGCGAATGAGCAGTTCTTC

v_gene: TRBV11-1
d_gene: NA
j_gene: TRBJ2-4
abundance: NA
CDR3aa: CASSSRGSSPKNIQYF
CDR3nt: TGTGCCAGCAGCTCCCGAGGGAGTTCGCCGAAAAACATTCAGTACTTC

v_gene: TRBV18
d_gene: TRBD2
j_gene: TRBJ2-6
abundance: NA
CDR3aa: CASSPFPLAGGIRAGANVLTF
CDR3nt: TGTGCCAGCTCACCATTCCCCCTAGCGGGGGGGATTCGAGCTGGGGCCAACGTCCTGACTTTC

v_gene: TRBV19
d_gene: NA
j_gene: TRBJ1-3
abundance: once
CDR3aa: CARPRNKGNTIYF
CDR3nt: TGTGCCAGGCCCCGGAATAAAGGAAACACCATATATTTT

v_gene: TRBV5-1
d_gene: NA
j_gene: TRBJ1-3
abundance: NA
CDR3aa: CASSLGGGFSGNTIYF
CDR3nt: TGCGCCAGCAGCTTGGGAGGAGGTTTCTCTGGAAACACCATATATTTT

v_gene: TRBV5-4
d_gene: NA
j_gene: TRBJ2-3
abundance: NA
CDR3aa: CASSSKGGDTQYF
CDR3nt: TGTGCCAGCAGCTCCAAGGGGGGAGATACGCAGTATTTT

v_gene: TRBV2
d_gene: NA
j_gene: TRBJ1-1
abundance: few
CDR3aa: CASSGDTGSGAFF
CDR3nt: TGTGCCAGCAGTGGGGACACAGGCAGCGGAGCTTTCTTT

v_gene: TRBV14
d_gene: TRBD2
j_gene: TRBJ2-1
abundance: NA
CDR3aa: CASSASSGGYNEQFF
CDR3nt: TGTGCCAGCAGCGCCTCTAGCGGGGGCTACAATGAGCAGTTCTTC

v_gene: TRBV6-2/TRBV6-3
d_gene: NA
j_gene: TRBJ1-2
abundance: few
CDR3aa: CASSYSGTRNHYGYTF
CDR3nt: TGTGCCAGCAGTTACTCCGGAACCAGGAACCACTATGGCTACACCTTC

v_gene: TRBV27
d_gene: NA
j_gene: TRBJ1-1
abundance: few
CDR3aa: CASSRGAVNTEAFF
CDR3nt: TGTGCCAGCAGCCGAGGGGCGGTGAACACTGAAGCTTTCTTT

v_gene: TRBV19
d_gene: NA
j_gene: TRBJ1-3
abundance: NA
CDR3aa: CASSISNTIYF
CDR3nt: TGTGCCAGTAGTATATCTAACACCATATATTTT

v_gene: TRBV6-5
d_gene: TRBD1
j_gene: TRBJ1-2
abundance: NA
CDR3aa: CASSPTGGPGGYTF
CDR3nt: TGTGCCAGCAGTCCGACAGGGGGGCCGGGAGGCTACACCTTC

v_gene: TRBV6-2/TRBV6-3
d_gene: NA
j_gene: TRBJ1-5
abundance: once
CDR3aa: CASSYRRGRSNQPQHF
CDR3nt: TGTGCCAGCAGTTATCGAAGGGGACGGAGCAATCAGCCCCAGCATTTT

v_gene: TRBV10-3
d_gene: NA
j_gene: TRBJ2-5
abundance: few
CDR3aa: CAIRGKETQYF
CDR3nt: TGTGCCATCAGGGGAAAAGAGACCCAGTACTTC

v_gene: TRBV13
d_gene: NA
j_gene: TRBJ2-2
abundance: few
CDR3aa: CASSLNRNLRTGELFF
CDR3nt: TGTGCCAGCAGCTTAAACAGGAACCTAAGAACCGGGGAGCTGTTTTTT

v_gene: TRBV28
d_gene: NA
j_gene: TRBJ2-1
abundance: NA
CDR3aa: CASSPLKNEQFF
CDR3nt: TGTGCCAGCAGCCCTTTAAAGAATGAGCAGTTCTTC

v_gene: TRBV9
d_gene: NA
j_gene: TRBJ1-2
abundance: NA
CDR3aa: CASSVGGRATGTF
CDR3nt: TGTGCCAGCAGCGTAGGGGGACGGGCCACTGGCACCTTC

v_gene: TRBV20-1
d_gene: TRBD1
j_gene: TRBJ1-2
abundance: NA
CDR3aa: CSASAKGDRGQGGYTF
CDR3nt: TGCAGTGCTAGTGCGAAGGGGGACAGGGGGCAGGGAGGCTACACCTTC

v_gene: TRBV13
d_gene: TRBD2
j_gene: TRBJ2-3
abundance: NA
CDR3aa: CASSSSGMRTDTQYF
CDR3nt: TGTGCCAGCAGCTCCAGCGGGATGAGGACAGATACGCAGTATTTT

v_gene: TRBV6-6
d_gene: NA
j_gene: TRBJ1-1
abundance: NA
CDR3aa: CASTATGVNTEAFF
CDR3nt: TGTGCCAGCACTGCGACAGGAGTGAACACTGAAGCTTTCTTT

v_gene: TRBV3-1/TRBV3-2
d_gene: NA
j_gene: TRBJ1-5
abundance: NA
CDR3aa: CASSQDSSNQPQHF
CDR3nt: TGTGCCAGCAGCCAGGACAGTAGCAATCAGCCCCAGCATTTT

v_gene: TRBV28
d_gene: NA
j_gene: TRBJ1-3
abundance: NA
CDR3aa: CASSLFSSPTAGNTIYF
CDR3nt: TGTGCCAGCAGTTTATTCTCGTCTCCTACGGCAGGAAACACCATATATTTT

v_gene: TRBV7-9
d_gene: NA
j_gene: TRBJ2-5
abundance: NA
CDR3aa: CASSLSLGRETQYF
CDR3nt: TGTGCCAGCAGCTTATCACTAGGCCGGGAGACCCAGTACTTC

v_gene: TRBV19
d_gene: TRBD1
j_gene: TRBJ2-7
abundance: NA
CDR3aa: CASGQAIPPYEQYF
CDR3nt: TGTGCCAGTGGACAGGCCATCCCGCCTTACGAGCAGTACTTC

v_gene: TRBV5-1
d_gene: NA
j_gene: TRBJ1-1
abundance: NA
CDR3aa: CASSLPIGGGGTEAFF
CDR3nt: TGCGCCAGCAGCCTTCCGATTGGGGGAGGAGGAACTGAAGCTTTCTTT

v_gene: TRBV27
d_gene: TRBD1
j_gene: TRBJ2-1
abundance: NA
CDR3aa: CASSPYRGAGEQFF
CDR3nt: TGTGCCAGCAGTCCCTACAGGGGGGCGGGTGAGCAGTTCTTC

v_gene: TRBV10-3
d_gene: TRBD1
j_gene: TRBJ1-1
abundance: NA
CDR3aa: CAISVTGGTEAFF
CDR3nt: TGTGCCATCAGTGTGACAGGGGGCACTGAAGCTTTCTTT

v_gene: TRBV19
d_gene: TRBD1
j_gene: TRBJ2-1
abundance: medium-sized
CDR3aa: CASSLGQGAYNEQFF
CDR3nt: TGTGCCAGTAGTTTAGGACAGGGCGCCTACAATGAGCAGTTCTTC

v_gene: TRBV30
d_gene: NA
j_gene: TRBJ1-4
abundance: NA
CDR3aa: CAWSANEKLFF
CDR3nt: TGTGCCTGGAGCGCTAATGAAAAACTGTTTTTT

v_gene: TRBV5-1
d_gene: TRBD1
j_gene: TRBJ1-1
abundance: NA
CDR3aa: CASSQGQSNTEAFF
CDR3nt: TGCGCCAGCAGCCAGGGACAGTCGAACACTGAAGCTTTCTTT

v_gene: TRBV14
d_gene: NA
j_gene: TRBJ1-1
abundance: once
CDR3aa: CASSQVAQGRDTEAFF
CDR3nt: TGTGCCAGCAGCCAAGTCGCACAGGGTAGGGACACTGAAGCTTTCTTT

v_gene: TRBV3-1/TRBV3-2
d_gene: NA
j_gene: TRBJ1-1
abundance: NA
CDR3aa: CASSPPGLNTEAFF
CDR3nt: TGTGCCAGCAGCCCCCCAGGGTTAAACACTGAAGCTTTCTTT

v_gene: TRBV7-2
d_gene: TRBD1
j_gene: TRBJ2-7
abundance: few
CDR3aa: CASSSGQGLSYEQYF
CDR3nt: TGTGCCAGCAGCTCCGGACAGGGACTCAGCTACGAGCAGTACTTC

v_gene: TRBV9
d_gene: NA
j_gene: TRBJ2-6
abundance: NA
CDR3aa: CASSVAAGAGANVLTF
CDR3nt: TGTGCCAGCAGCGTAGCTGCAGGGGCTGGGGCCAACGTCCTGACTTTC

v_gene: TRBV6-5
d_gene: TRBD1
j_gene: TRBJ2-7
abundance: NA
CDR3aa: CASSPGQGGEQYF
CDR3nt: TGTGCCAGCAGCCCCGGACAGGGAGGCGAGCAGTACTTC

v_gene: TRBV7-2
d_gene: TRBD1
j_gene: TRBJ1-2
abundance: few
CDR3aa: CASSSPGTGRSYTF
CDR3nt: TGTGCCAGCAGCTCCCCCGGGACAGGGAGATCATACACCTTC

v_gene: TRBV4-2
d_gene: NA
j_gene: TRBJ1-1
abundance: once
CDR3aa: CASSQAREVEAFF
CDR3nt: TGTGCCAGCAGCCAAGCCAGAGAAGTTGAAGCTTTCTTT

v_gene: TRBV10-3
d_gene: NA
j_gene: TRBJ1-4
abundance: few
CDR3aa: CAISEELNEKLFF
CDR3nt: TGTGCCATCAGTGAGGAACTGAATGAAAAACTGTTTTTT

v_gene: TRBV6-5
d_gene: TRBD1
j_gene: TRBJ2-3
abundance: NA
CDR3aa: CASRPRGRPTDTQYF
CDR3nt: TGTGCCAGCAGGCCCAGGGGGCGGCCCACGGATACGCAGTATTTT

v_gene: TRBV5-4
d_gene: NA
j_gene: TRBJ2-2
abundance: NA
CDR3aa: CASSSWDLGELFF
CDR3nt: TGTGCCAGCAGCTCTTGGGATCTCGGGGAGCTGTTTTTT

v_gene: TRBV19
d_gene: NA
j_gene: TRBJ1-1
abundance: NA
CDR3aa: CASIYRGEAFF
CDR3nt: TGTGCCAGTATTTATCGGGGTGAAGCTTTCTTT

v_gene: TRBV19
d_gene: NA
j_gene: TRBJ2-6
abundance: NA
CDR3aa: CASKIQGRTGANVLTF
CDR3nt: TGTGCCAGTAAAATTCAGGGGAGGACTGGGGCCAACGTCCTGACTTTC

v_gene: TRBV29-1
d_gene: TRBD2
j_gene: TRBJ2-3
abundance: few
CDR3aa: CSVDTRESTDTQYF
CDR3nt: TGCAGCGTTGACACGCGGGAGAGTACAGATACGCAGTATTTT

v_gene: TRBV18
d_gene: NA
j_gene: TRBJ2-7
abundance: NA
CDR3aa: CASSPYSSYEQYF
CDR3nt: TGTGCCAGCTCACCTTACAGCTCCTACGAGCAGTACTTC

v_gene: TRBV6-1
d_gene: TRBD1
j_gene: TRBJ1-4
abundance: NA
CDR3aa: CASSETGQGYEKLFF
CDR3nt: TGTGCCAGCAGTGAAACGGGACAGGGATATGAAAAACTGTTTTTT

v_gene: TRBV7-9
d_gene: TRBD2
j_gene: TRBJ2-7
abundance: NA
CDR3aa: CASSLAWRGAAYEQYF
CDR3nt: TGTGCCAGCAGCTTAGCGTGGCGGGGGGCGGCCTACGAGCAGTACTTC

v_gene: TRBV6-1
d_gene: NA
j_gene: TRBJ1-5
abundance: NA
CDR3aa: CASSEAPASALSNQPQHF
CDR3nt: TGTGCCAGCAGTGAAGCCCCAGCCTCGGCCCTTAGCAATCAGCCCCAGCATTTT

v_gene: TRBV5-1
d_gene: NA
j_gene: TRBJ2-5
abundance: NA
CDR3aa: CASSWQGLPQETQYF
CDR3nt: TGCGCCAGCAGTTGGCAGGGCCTGCCCCAAGAGACCCAGTACTTC

v_gene: TRBV19
d_gene: TRBD1
j_gene: TRBJ2-7
abundance: NA
CDR3aa: CASTPRTGHEQYF
CDR3nt: TGTGCCAGTACCCCTAGGACAGGGCATGAGCAGTACTTC

v_gene: TRBV27
d_gene: NA
j_gene: TRBJ1-4
abundance: few
CDR3aa: CASSRPGKVEKLFF
CDR3nt: TGTGCCAGCAGCCGGCCAGGGAAGGTCGAAAAACTGTTTTTT

v_gene: TRBV6-6
d_gene: NA
j_gene: TRBJ2-3
abundance: NA
CDR3aa: CASSLYTDTQYF
CDR3nt: TGTGCCAGCAGTCTATACACAGATACGCAGTATTTT

v_gene: TRBV7-9
d_gene: NA
j_gene: TRBJ1-2
abundance: NA
CDR3aa: CASSLTGVSYGYTF
CDR3nt: TGTGCCAGCAGCTTGACAGGCGTTTCCTATGGCTACACCTTC